This passage covers 24 T cell receptor beta chains from one sample sequenced in a study of blood T cell repertoires in COVID-19. The method was immunoSEQ multiplex PCR; TCRdb's version includes in-frame clones alone and lacks a portion of them. The sample holds about 200,000 clones, less than 85% seen once. The sequenced sample consisted of PBMCs or T cells enriched from blood (not recorded which). All receptors come from a woman aged 55-70 years with acute COVID-19.

This chain uses TRBV5-4 with TRBJ2-7; 10 bases align to TRBD1. The CDR3 covers 14 residues. J gave up 3 bases and V 5 bases, and 5 bases lay outside the gene matches. CDR1 and CDR2 from the germline V gene are SGHNT and YYREEE (reference sequence). This CDR3 is CASRPGQGIYEQYF. The CDR3 DNA reads as TGTGCCAGCAGACCGGGACAGGGGATCTACGAGCAGTACTTC.

In this sample, this clone turned up a few times. V usage is TRBV11-3 and J usage is TRBJ2-5, with a tentative D call TRBD2 (6 bases). Germline CDR1 SGHNT, CDR2 YENEEA. Trimming shortened V by 5 bases and J by 4 bases, and 14 bases separated the two germline ends. The CDR3 covers 14 residues. CDR3 loop: CASSDAGRIETQYF. Here the CDR3 DNA reads TGTGCCAGCAGCGATGCGGGACGTATAGAGACCCAGTACTTC. The full variable domain, in which reference TRBV11-3 and TRBJ2-5 provide the parts outside the CDR3, is EAGVVQSPRYKIIEKKQPVAFWCNPISGHNTLYWYLQNLGQGPELLIRYENEEAVDDSQLPKDRFSAERLKGVDSTLKIQPAELGDSAVYLCASSDAGRIETQYFGPGTRLLVL.

The CDR3 coding sequence is TGTGCCAGCAGCTTGGGCAGCGGGGCACAAGAGACCCAGTACTTC. It yields the protein CASSLGSGAQETQYF. The gene calls are TRBV7-9 and TRBJ2-5; the match to TRBD2 covers 7 bases. Germline CDR1 and CDR2: SEHNR and FQNEAQ (reference sequence). V lost 3 bases, J lost 2 bases, and 6 bases stayed unmatched. The CDR3 covers 15 residues.

V is TRBV28 and J is TRBJ1-2; 11 nucleotides line up with TRBD1. The junction had 6 bases not matched to a gene; V was cut back by 5 bases and J by 4 bases. The CDR3 runs 15 residues. Germline-derived CDR1 and CDR2 are MDHEN and SYDVKM. The CDR3 nucleotides read TGTGCCAGCAGTAGAGGGACAGGGGGAGGCTATGGCTACACCTTC. Its protein is CASSRGTGGGYGYTF.

The V and J genes are TRBV18 and TRBJ2-7; 8 bases agree with TRBD1. The length of the CDR3 is 15 residues. Germline CDR1 and CDR2: KGHSH and LQKENI. Unmatched junction bases numbered 5, after V lost 1 base and J lost 3 bases. The CDR3 DNA is TGTGCCAGCTCACCACGGGACAGGCCCCTCTACGAGCAGTACTTC. It specifies CASSPRDRPLYEQYF.

The chain combines TRBV7-9 with TRBJ1-4; D is uncertain. From germline, CDR1 is SEHNR and CDR2 FQNEAQ (reference sequence). The CDR3 sequence is 11 residues long. Trimming stripped 3 bases from V and 8 bases from J, with 4 bases between. The CDR3 DNA sequence: TGTGCCAGCAGCTTGCGGGAAAAACTGTTTTTT. Translating it yields CASSLREKLFF.

This clone was seen a few times. The V gene is TRBV7-9, the J gene TRBJ1-4; D is ambiguous. The V gene's germline CDR1 is SEHNR and CDR2 FQNEAQ (reference sequence). The CDR3 contains 13 residues. V lost 7 bases, J lost 7 bases, and 13 bases lay in between. The CDR3 region has the DNA TGTGCCAGCAATTACGGGGAGTCTGAAAAACTGTTTTTT. Its translation: CASNYGESEKLFF.

The chain couples TRBV30 to TRBJ1-5; D uncertain. V was pared by 0 bases and J by 3 bases, with 9 bases between. Per germline, CDR1 GTSNPN and CDR2 SVGIG (reference sequence). The CDR3 sequence is 14 residues long. The CDR3 spells CAWSVLGSNQPQHF. CDR3 bases: TGTGCCTGGAGTGTACTAGGTTCCAATCAGCCCCAGCATTTT.

The chain's CDR3 is CATRTESNYGYTF. The CDR3 region has the DNA TGTGCCACACGGACAGAATCTAACTATGGCTACACCTTC. The chain has TRBV6-5 and TRBJ1-2; tentatively, D is TRBD1 (6 bases). CDR3 size: 13 residues. Looked up from germline, CDR1 is MNHEY and CDR2 is SVGAGI. The germline V and J ends were trimmed by 10 bases and 0 bases, with 12 bases remaining between them.

V gene TRBV7-8 combines with J gene TRBJ1-1; no clear D. The CDR3 is 12 amino acids. Germline-derived CDR1 and CDR2 are SGHVS and FQNEAQ. V gave up 6 bases and J gave up 7 bases, with 12 bases separating them. Here the CDR3 reads CASSPGRVEAFF. CDR3 nucleotides: TGTGCCAGCAGTCCGGGAAGAGTTGAAGCTTTCTTT. The entire variable domain, with the rest obtained from reference TRBV7-8 and TRBJ1-1, is as follows: GAGVSQSPRYKVAKRGQDVALRCDPISGHVSLFWYQQALGQGPEFLTYFQNEAQLDKSGLPSDRFFAERPEGSVSTLKIQRTQQEDSAVYLCASSPGRVEAFFGQGTRLTVV.

In DNA, the CDR3 is TGTGCCAGTAGTCCCGTGGGGGGGAGCTCCTACAATGAGCAGTTCTTC. It is translated as CASSPVGGSSYNEQFF. This sequence joins TRBV19 and TRBJ2-1; 7 bases agree with TRBD2. The V gene's germline CDR1 is LNHDA and CDR2 SQIVND (reference sequence). Germline trimming cut 5 bases from V and 0 bases from J; bases unmatched to any gene: 7. The CDR3 is 16 amino acids.

The chain is built from TRBV11-3 and TRBJ2-7; D is perhaps TRBD1 (5 bases). Trimming pared 5 bases from V and 0 bases from J, leaving 11 bases between. CDR3 length equals 14 residues. Germline V gene sequence: CDR1 SGHNT, CDR2 YENEEA. The CDR3 bases are TGTGCCAGCAGCCCCCACAGGAGCTCCTACGAGCAGTACTTC. Protein: CASSPHRSSYEQYF.

This CDR3 reads CASSFQQGLMNTEAFF. The CDR3 nucleotides are TGCGCCAGCAGCTTCCAACAGGGCCTCATGAACACTGAAGCTTTCTTT. The V and J genes are TRBV5-1 and TRBJ1-1, with a possible D match to TRBD1 (6 bases). Germline V gene sequence: CDR1 SGHRS, CDR2 YFSETQ. V lost 2 bases and J lost 0, with 14 bases in between. This CDR3 has 16 amino acids.

The chain links TRBV19 to TRBJ1-4; tentative D call: TRBD1 (6 bases). The germline V gene has CDR1 LNHDA and CDR2 SQIVND (reference sequence). V was clipped by 1 base and J by 6 bases, with 12 bases between them. CDR3 length: 15 amino acids. The CDR3 sequence is CASSIARDKDEKLFF. In nucleotides, the CDR3 is TGTGCCAGTAGTATAGCCAGGGACAAGGATGAAAAACTGTTTTTT.

The chain employs TRBV21-1 and TRBJ1-1; the table calls TRBD1, which could not be checked here. TRBV21-1 is shown as a pseudogene. The CDR3 extends over 14 amino acids. The CDR3 here is CASIHGQLNTEAFF. The CDR3 nucleotides are TGTGCCAGCATTCACGGACAGCTGAACACTGAAGCTTTCTTT.

This clone has a single count. The V call is TRBV11-3, the J call TRBJ2-2; 8 bases fit TRBD1. The CDR3 totals 15 residues. In germline, CDR1 is SGHNT, CDR2 YENEEA. V lost 2 bases and J lost 5; bases outside the gene matches: 4. The CDR3 nucleotides read TGTGCCAGCAGCTTATTCGGACAGGGTACCGGGGAGCTGTTTTTT. As protein: CASSLFGQGTGELFF. The complete variable domain, with remaining parts taken from reference TRBV11-3 and TRBJ2-2, reads EAGVVQSPRYKIIEKKQPVAFWCNPISGHNTLYWYLQNLGQGPELLIRYENEEAVDDSQLPKDRFSAERLKGVDSTLKIQPAELGDSAVYLCASSLFGQGTGELFFGEGSRLTVL.

The CDR3 loop reads CASSVTGGRIGELFF. The CDR3 region has the DNA TGCGCCAGCAGTGTGACAGGGGGTAGGATCGGGGAGCTGTTTTTT. The rearrangement links TRBV10-1 to TRBJ2-2; 9 positions match TRBD1. V trimming: 4 bases; J trimming: 7 bases; junction bases outside the gene matches: 7. Germline V lookup: CDR1 WNHNN, CDR2 SYGVQD (reference sequence). The CDR3 loop spans 15 amino acids.

A few counts support this clone. The chain links TRBV3-1 (or the pseudogene TRBV3-2) to TRBJ2-1; D unresolved. V lost 4 bases, J lost 13 bases, and 14 bases lay in between. Germline CDR1 and CDR2: LGHDT and YNNKEL (reference sequence). The CDR3 is made up of 12 amino acids. The CDR3 bases are TGTGCCAGCAGCCGAGTGACCGAGGTTCAGTTCTTC. Residues: CASSRVTEVQFF.

V and J are TRBV7-6 and TRBJ1-3; 7 bases align to TRBD1. Losses at the gene ends were 4 bases for V and 4 bases for J; bases not matched to a gene: 4. Germline CDR1 SGHVS, CDR2 FNYEAQ. This CDR3 spans 14 amino acids. Here the CDR3 reads CASSSPGQGNTIYF. The CDR3 DNA reads as TGTGCCAGCAGCTCCCCGGGACAGGGAAACACCATATATTTT. Using reference TRBV7-6 and TRBJ1-3 for the parts outside the CDR3, the full variable domain is GAGVSQSPRYKVTKRGQDVALRCDPISGHVSLYWYRQALGQGPEFLTYFNYEAQQDKSGLPNDRFSAERPEGSISTLTIQRTEQRDSAMYRCASSSPGQGNTIYFGEGSWLTVV.

The chain links TRBV6-5 to TRBJ2-7; TRBD2 aligns across 8 bases. V lost 7 bases, J lost 1 base, and 9 bases stayed unmatched. The germline V gene encodes CDR1 MNHEY and CDR2 SVGAGI. CDR3 length equals 15 residues. Written as DNA, the CDR3 is TGTGCCAGCACCCAGACCGGGGGGGGATCCTACGAGCAGTACTTC. This codes for CASTQTGGGSYEQYF.

The chain is built from TRBV18 and TRBJ2-1, with a tentative D call TRBD2 (5 bases). The germline V gene encodes CDR1 KGHSH and CDR2 LQKENI. This CDR3 has 11 residues. The V end was cut by 3 bases, the J end by 8 bases, with 5 bases between. The CDR3 reads CASSPEDEQFF. The CDR3 region has the DNA TGTGCCAGCTCACCGGAGGATGAGCAGTTCTTC.

This chain joins TRBV7-9 and TRBJ2-7; 11 bases line up with TRBD2. Germline assignment: CDR1 SEHNR and CDR2 FQNEAQ (reference sequence). After removal of 2 bases from V and 2 bases from J, the junction contained 2 bases not matched to a gene. This CDR3 region has 15 residues. In DNA form, the CDR3 reads TGTGCCAGCAGCTTAACTAGCGGGAGCGCCTACGAGCAGTACTTC. Its protein is CASSLTSGSAYEQYF.

This chain connects TRBV6-4 to TRBJ1-6, with 7 positions matching TRBD1. The CDR3 contains 13 residues. The trim removed 6 bases at V and 8 bases at J, leaving 4 bases unmatched. The germline CDR1 and CDR2 sequences are MRHNA and SNTAGT. The CDR3 reads CASSRGTDSPLHF. CDR3 nucleotide sequence: TGTGCCAGCAGCAGGGGGACAGATTCACCCCTCCACTTT.

V and J are TRBV7-2 and TRBJ2-1, with 11 bases matching TRBD2. J lost 4 bases, V lost 1 base, and 6 bases had no gene match. Germline CDR1 SGHTA, CDR2 FQGNSA. The length of the CDR3 is 17 residues. CDR3 in amino acids: CASSLGSGTSGYNEQFF. CDR3 DNA: TGTGCCAGCAGCTTAGGGTCCGGGACTAGCGGTTACAATGAGCAGTTCTTC.